This T cell receptor beta chain was identified during a study of shared clonotypes between healthy human individuals. Study-wide findings and caveats: Depth was large, yet rarefaction showed that sorted-subset sequencing was incomplete. Generation of non-shared clonotypes was less probable than generation of clonotypes shared by all four donors.

As regards this clone: The antigen is undetermined.

The data were produced by immunoSEQ multiplex PCR, yet TCRdb's version contains in-frame clones alone and is incomplete. Here the sample spans hundreds of thousands of clones, around 95% being singletons. The CDR3 length is 13 residues. Germline V gene lookup returns CDR1 MNHEY and CDR2 SVGAGI. The V end lost 0 bases, the J end lost 10 bases, and 7 bases lay between the germline ends. Naive CD8 populations comprised CD45RO-negative cells positively selected for CCR7, excluding terminally differentiated effector memory CD45RA+ cells. This receptor was obtained from a woman aged 25 to 39 in good health. The V and J genes are TRBV6-5 and TRBJ1-6; D possibly corresponds to TRBD1 (5 bases). What was sequenced was naive CD8+ T cells sorted from blood. The CDR3 here is CASSYSRGSPLHF. CDR3 nucleotides: TGTGCCAGCAGTTACTCGAGGGGATCACCCCTCCACTTT.